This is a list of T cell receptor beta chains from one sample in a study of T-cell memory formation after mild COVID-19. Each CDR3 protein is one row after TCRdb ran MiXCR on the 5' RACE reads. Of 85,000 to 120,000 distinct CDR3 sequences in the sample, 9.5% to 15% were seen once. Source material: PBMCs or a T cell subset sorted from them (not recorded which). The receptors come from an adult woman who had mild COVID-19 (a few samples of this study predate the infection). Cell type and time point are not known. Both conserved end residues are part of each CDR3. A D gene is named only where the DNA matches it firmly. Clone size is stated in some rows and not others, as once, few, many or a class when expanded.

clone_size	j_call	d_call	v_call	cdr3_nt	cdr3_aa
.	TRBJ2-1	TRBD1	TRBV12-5	TGTGCTAGTGGTACAGGACAGGGGGTCTACAATGAGCAGTTCTTC	CASGTGQGVYNEQFF
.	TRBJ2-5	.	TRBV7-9	TGTGCCAGCAGCTTAGGGCTGGGGCTGGAGACCCAGTACTTC	CASSLGLGLETQYF
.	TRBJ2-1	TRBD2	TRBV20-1	TGCAGTGCCTCGGGACTAGCGGGAGGGGGATACTACAATGAGCAGTTCTTC	CSASGLAGGGYYNEQFF
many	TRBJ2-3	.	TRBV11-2	TGTGCCAGCAGCGTCACAGATACGCAGTATTTT	CASSVTDTQYF
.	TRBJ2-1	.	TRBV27	TGTGCCAGCAGTTTATCGTTTTCGGGGTATGAGCAGTTCTTC	CASSLSFSGYEQFF
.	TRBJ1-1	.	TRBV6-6	TGTGCCAGCAGCTCGGGACAGAACACTGAAGCTTTCTTT	CASSSGQNTEAFF
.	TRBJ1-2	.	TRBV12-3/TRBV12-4	TGTGCCAGCAGCCTAGGGTTTAGTAATGGCTACACCTTC	CASSLGFSNGYTF
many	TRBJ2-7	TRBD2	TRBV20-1	TGCAGTGCTAGAGTTAGCGGGAGGGCGTCCTACGAGCAGTACTTC	CSARVSGRASYEQYF
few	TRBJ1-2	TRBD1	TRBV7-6	TGTGCCAGCAGCTTGGCCGGACAGGGGGCGCGGGGCTACACCTTC	CASSLAGQGARGYTF
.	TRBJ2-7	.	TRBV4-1	TGCGCCAGCAGCCACCCAGGCGACTACGAGCAGTACTTC	CASSHPGDYEQYF
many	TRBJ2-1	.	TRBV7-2	TGTGCCAGCAGCTTAGTAAGCGGGTCTAATGAGCAGTTCTTC	CASSLVSGSNEQFF
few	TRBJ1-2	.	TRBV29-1	TGCAGCGTTCTCCGGGAGGTGGTAAATGGCTACACCTTC	CSVLREVVNGYTF
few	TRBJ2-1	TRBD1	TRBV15	TGTGCCACCAAGGGACAGTACAATGAGCAGTTCTTC	CATKGQYNEQFF
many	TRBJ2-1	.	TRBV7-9	TGTGCCAGCAGCTTAGGAAGCGGCCCTTTTGGTGAGCAGTTCTTC	CASSLGSGPFGEQFF
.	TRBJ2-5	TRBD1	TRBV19	TGTGCCAGTAGTATGTGGGACAGCCATCAAGAGACCCAGTACTTC	CASSMWDSHQETQYF
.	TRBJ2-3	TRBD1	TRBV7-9	TGTGCCAGCAGCCCCCCCACAGGGGGAGCTCCCCGCACAGATACGCAGTATTTT	CASSPPTGGAPRTDTQYF
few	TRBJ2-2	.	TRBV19	TGTGCCAGTAGTCCCCTCGGGTGGACCGGGGAGCTGTTTTTT	CASSPLGWTGELFF
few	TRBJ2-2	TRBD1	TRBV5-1	TGCGCCAGCAGCTTGGAGACAGGGAACGCCGGGGAGCTGTTTTTT	CASSLETGNAGELFF
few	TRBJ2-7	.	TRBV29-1	TGCAGCGTTGGAGGGGATTTCTACGAGCAGTACTTC	CSVGGDFYEQYF
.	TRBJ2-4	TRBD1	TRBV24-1	TGTGCCACCAGTGATCGGACAGGCCTTATAAGGGTCAAAAACATTCAGTACTTC	CATSDRTGLIRVKNIQYF
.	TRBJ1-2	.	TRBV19	TGTGCCAGTAGTATCCCCTCCTATCGAAACTATGGCTACACCTTC	CASSIPSYRNYGYTF
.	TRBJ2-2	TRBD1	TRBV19	TGTGCCAGTACCCCTCTGAATCGGGACAGGATCTTGAACACCGGGGAGCTGTTTTTT	CASTPLNRDRILNTGELFF
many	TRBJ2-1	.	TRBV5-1	TGCGCCAGCAGCTCCACGGACATCCTCAATGAGCAGTTCTTC	CASSSTDILNEQFF
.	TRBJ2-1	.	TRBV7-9	TGTGCCAGCAGCTTAATCCCCGAGGGCATGTTCTTC	CASSLIPEGMFF
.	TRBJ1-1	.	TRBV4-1	TGCGCCAGCCACCATCGAAGTAGGGACACTGAAGCTTTCTTT	CASHHRSRDTEAFF
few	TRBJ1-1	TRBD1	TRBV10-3	TGTGCCACAGACCCGGGACAGGGAATAACTGAAGCTTTCTTT	CATDPGQGITEAFF
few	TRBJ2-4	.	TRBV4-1	TGCGCCAGCAGCCAAGGTGAAAACATTCAGTACTTC	CASSQGENIQYF
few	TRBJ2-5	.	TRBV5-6	TGTGCCAGCAGCTTGGCGGGAGTCGAGACCCAGTACTTC	CASSLAGVETQYF